Presented here are 23 T cell receptor beta chains from one specimen sequenced in a study of regulatory T cells in long-lasting Graves disease. The authors built TCR beta libraries using iRepertoire HTBI primers and Arm-PCR of CDR3 regions. TCRdb passed the multiplex PCR reads through MiXCR, listing each CDR3 protein once. The top ten hold 18% of the sample, which has 390,000 or so distinct CDR3 sequences, about an eighth seen once. The time point is: newly diagnosed GD, antithyroid drugs for less than 3 months. Following extraction of RNA from PBMCs, that RNA was used to make the TCR library. The same specimen was also included in a second study, on T cells in Graves' hyperthyroidism and ophthalmopathy.

The material was peripheral blood mononuclear cells (PBMCs), obtained at new diagnosis, from a patient treated with antithyroid drugs. These receptors were taken from a woman under 30 with Graves disease.

This clonotype was seen ten or more times. This rearrangement joins TRBV6-2 or TRBV6-3 to TRBJ2-4, with a tentative D call TRBD2 (6 bases). V was clipped by 5 bases and J by 0 bases, with 14 bases between them. The CDR3 loop spans 16 amino acids. The V gene's germline CDR1 is MNHEY and CDR2 SVGEGT. DNA for the CDR3: TGTGCCAGCAGTGACCCGCGGGAAACAGCCAAAAACATTCAGTACTTC. It is translated as CASSDPRETAKNIQYF.

Of note for this clonotype: A much larger clonotype is one base distant, so this may be a read error. This chain uses TRBV28 with TRBJ2-7, with D unresolved. V was pared by 7 bases and J by 3 bases, with 7 bases between. The CDR3 runs to 11 residues. Per germline, CDR1 MDHEN and CDR2 SYDVKM. The CDR3 DNA reads TGTGCCAGCACTTCACGCTACGAGCAGTACGTC. Translating gives CASTSRYEQYV.

V and J are TRBV19 and TRBJ1-5, with 10 positions matching TRBD1. The length of the CDR3 is 14 residues. The V gene end was trimmed by 8 bases and the J gene end by 7 bases; junction bases not matched to a gene: 8. Germline V gives CDR1 LNHDA, CDR2 SQIVND (reference sequence). This chain's CDR3 is CASQTDRGRQPQHF. The CDR3 DNA sequence: TGTGCCAGTCAGACGGACAGGGGGAGACAGCCCCAGCATTTT.

This clonotype was seen ten or more times. The V and J genes are TRBV11-2 and TRBJ2-7; the D gene is possibly TRBD1 (5 bases). Germline loops: CDR1 SGHAT, CDR2 FQNNGV. The CDR3 totals 15 residues. Between the trimmed V and J ends, which lost 3 bases and 7 bases, there was a span of 19 bases. CDR3: CASSFPGGRVWEQYF. The CDR3 DNA follows: TGTGCCAGCAGCTTCCCGGGTGGCAGGGTTTGGGAGCAGTACTTC.

The V call is TRBV4-3, the J call TRBJ2-1; D is uncertain. V was clipped by 2 bases and J by 6 bases, with 8 bases between them. The germline V gene encodes CDR1 LGHNA and CDR2 YSLEER. CDR3 size: 13 residues. CDR3 sequence: CASSQLITNEQFF. The DNA of the CDR3 is TGCGCCAGCAGCCAATTGATCACCAATGAGCAGTTCTTC.

As regards this clonotype: Given a much more abundant clone one base away, this may be a read error. The V and J genes are TRBV20-1 and TRBJ2-7; no clear D gene. Deletions cut 6 bases from V and 7 bases from J, with 16 bases between. Germline CDR1 DFQATT, CDR2 SNEGSKA (reference sequence). This CDR3 is 12 amino acids long. In DNA, the CDR3 is TGCAGTGCCTCGGCCCCCAACTCTGAGCAGTACTTC. It translates to CSASAPNSEQYF.

This clonotype occurred many times. The chain is built from TRBV28 and TRBJ2-1; no definite D call. Germline-derived CDR1 and CDR2 are MDHEN and SYDVKM. The length of the CDR3 is 14 residues. The V gene lost 3 bases and the J gene lost 7 bases, with 13 bases spanning the gap. CDR3 nucleotide sequence: TGTGCCAGCAGTTTTAACTGGGTTCGGAATGAGCAGTTCTTC. This gives the protein CASSFNWVRNEQFF.

This clonotype came up many times. The genes are TRBV5-1 and TRBJ2-3; no clear D. CDR3 length: 15 amino acids. V was trimmed by 6 bases and J by 0 bases, leaving 14 bases between them. CDR1 is SGHRS and CDR2 is YFSETQ in the germline V gene. The CDR3 nucleotides are TGCGCCAGCAACGGAAGGTTAACTAGCACAGATACGCAGTATTTT. This gives the protein CASNGRLTSTDTQYF.

This clonotype came up many times. The chain is built from TRBV7-9 and TRBJ1-2, with D tentatively TRBD1 (5 bases). Trimming left V 1 base short and J 0 bases short, with 12 bases between. CDR1 is SEHNR, CDR2 FQNEAQ, per germline (reference sequence). This CDR3 is 16 amino acids long. CDR3 in DNA: TGTGCCAGCAGCTTAGAATGGTACAGGACTAACTATGGCTACACCTTC. It specifies CASSLEWYRTNYGYTF.

This clonotype was observed at least ten times. The chain uses TRBV11-2 and TRBJ2-7, with 16 bases identical to TRBD2. The CDR3 is made up of 19 amino acids. Looked up from germline, CDR1 is SGHAT and CDR2 is FQNNGV. The V segment lost 0 bases and the J segment 0 bases; nucleotides outside the gene matches: 5. CDR3 coding DNA: TGTGCCAGCAGCTTAGAGAGGGGACTAGCGGGAGGGTCCTCCTACGAGCAGTACTTC. Encoded protein: CASSLERGLAGGSSYEQYF. Filled out from reference TRBV11-2 and TRBJ2-7, the complete variable domain reads EAGVAQSPRYKIIEKRQSVAFWCNPISGHATLYWYQQILGQGPKLLIQFQNNGVVDDSQLPKDRFSAERLKGVDSTLKIQPAKLEDSAVYLCASSLERGLAGGSSYEQYFGPGTRLTVT.

This clonotype was recorded at least ten times. The chain links TRBV11-2 to TRBJ2-2; TRBD1 might be the D (5 bases). CDR1 and CDR2 (germline): SGHAT, FQNNGV. V was pared by 2 bases and J by 7 bases, with 11 bases between. CDR3 length: 14 residues. The CDR3 loop is CASSLLTADGELFF. The CDR3 nucleotides read TGTGCCAGCAGCTTATTGACAGCTGACGGGGAGCTGTTTTTT.

CDR3 DNA sequence: TGCGCCAGCAGCCATCTAGGACTAGCTCAAAACATTCAGTACTTC. The encoded protein is CASSHLGLAQNIQYF. The rearrangement uses TRBV4-1 and TRBJ2-4, with 8 bases aligning to TRBD2. The CDR3 runs to 15 residues. Germline V gene sequence: CDR1 MGHRA, CDR2 YSYEKL. Trimming removed 3 bases from V and 5 bases from J; junction bases left unmatched: 6.

This clonotype was seen repeatedly, ten times or more. This sequence joins TRBV12-3 or TRBV12-4 and TRBJ1-1, with TRBD1 as a possible D gene (6 bases). The germline V and J ends were trimmed by 6 bases and 4 bases, with 15 bases remaining between them. This CDR3 spans 14 amino acids. The CDR3 here is CASSIQGVGTEAFF. In DNA, the CDR3 is TGTGCCAGCAGCATACAGGGAGTTGGCACTGAAGCTTTCTTT.

This clonotype showed up many times. V usage is TRBV12-3 or TRBV12-4 and J usage is TRBJ2-2, with a tentative D call TRBD1 (6 bases). Trimming removed 6 bases from V and 5 bases from J, with 13 bases in between. The CDR3 is made up of 14 amino acids. The CDR3 reads CASSPGQFTGELFF. The CDR3 region has the DNA TGTGCCAGCAGCCCTGGACAGTTTACCGGGGAGCTGTTTTTT.

There are many counts of this clonotype. J is TRBJ2-7 and V is TRBV12-3 or TRBV12-4, with 8 bases lining up with TRBD2. The V gene end was trimmed by 3 bases and the J gene end by 7 bases; junction bases not matched to a gene: 5. CDR3 length equals 13 residues. This CDR3 is CASSFGRGGEQYV. The CDR3 bases are TGTGCCAGCAGTTTCGGCCGGGGGGGGGAGCAGTACGTC.

This clonotype was detected many times. The V and J genes are TRBV20-1 and TRBJ1-1; no clear D. V was trimmed by 6 bases and J by 1 base, leaving 6 bases between them. The CDR3 is made up of 11 amino acids. Germline CDR1 reads DFQATT; CDR2 reads SNEGSKA (reference sequence). Here the CDR3 reads CSAQENTEAFF. In DNA form, the CDR3 reads TGCAGTGCCCAAGAGAACACTGAAGCTTTCTTT.

On this clonotype itself: This sequence may be a read error, since a much larger clone differs from it by one base. V usage is TRBV6-2 or TRBV6-3 and J usage is TRBJ1-2, with D hard to call. In germline, CDR1 is MNHEY, CDR2 SVGEGT. The CDR3 runs 14 residues. V gave up 2 bases and J gave up 0 bases, with 7 bases separating them. The CDR3 protein is CASSYGESNYGYTF. In DNA, the CDR3 is TGTGCCAGCAGTTACGGGGAGTCTAACTATGGCTACACCTTC.

This clonotype was seen a few times. This chain connects TRBV30 to TRBJ1-1; perhaps TRBD1 as D (6 bases). This CDR3 spans 13 amino acids. Trimming removed 3 bases from V and 1 base from J, with 9 bases in between. CDR1 and CDR2 from the germline V gene are GTSNPN and SVGIG (reference sequence). CDR3 protein: CAWRLTGNTEAFF. For the CDR3, the DNA is TGTGCCTGGAGATTGACAGGGAACACTGAAGCTTTCTTT. Full variable domain (rest looked up from reference TRBV30 and TRBJ1-1): SQTIHQWPATLVQPVGSPLSLECTVEGTSNPNLYWYRQAAGRGLQLLFYSVGIGQISSEVPQNLSASRPQDRQFILSSKKLLLSDSGFYLCAWRLTGNTEAFFGQGTRLTVV.

This clonotype showed up many times. DNA of the CDR3: TGTGCCAGCAGACAGTCTCTCCAGGACCAAGAGACCCAGTACTTC. It specifies CASRQSLQDQETQYF. V usage is TRBV12-3 or TRBV12-4 and J usage is TRBJ2-5; D ambiguous. CDR3 length: 15 amino acids. Trimming pared 6 bases from V and 0 bases from J, leaving 14 bases between.

In this sample, this clonotype turned up a few times. The chain carries TRBV4-3 and TRBJ2-7; D perhaps matches TRBD2 (5 bases). The CDR3 totals 15 residues. V was trimmed by 1 base and J by 4 bases, leaving 14 bases between them. CDR1 and CDR2 from the germline V gene are LGHNA and YSLEER. The chain's CDR3 is CASSQGIARTYEQYF. The CDR3 coding sequence is TGCGCCAGCAGCCAAGGGATAGCGAGAACTTACGAGCAGTACTTC.

This clonotype came up a few times. The chain combines TRBV5-1 with TRBJ1-3; D is uncertain. The length of the CDR3 is 14 residues. The V and J ends lost 1 base and 4 bases respectively, with 9 bases between them. The V gene's germline CDR1 is SGHRS and CDR2 YFSETQ. In DNA, the CDR3 is TGCGCCAGCAGCTTGATCGGGTCCGGAAACACCATATATTTT. This translates into CASSLIGSGNTIYF.

This sequence joins TRBV27 and TRBJ2-7, with TRBD2 identical over 12 bases. The CDR3 contains 14 residues. Germline V gives CDR1 MNHEY, CDR2 SMNVEV (reference sequence). Trimming took 3 bases from V and 7 from J; bases not matched to a gene: 4. The CDR3 DNA follows: TGTGCCAGCAGTTTGACTAGCGGGAGTTGGGAGCAGTACTTC. Encoded protein: CASSLTSGSWEQYF.

This clonotype has ten or more counts. V and J are TRBV10-3 and TRBJ2-7, with D possibly matching TRBD1 (6 bases). Germline V lookup: CDR1 ENHRY, CDR2 SYGVKD. This CDR3 region has 11 residues. V was trimmed by 6 bases and J by 6 bases, leaving 9 bases between them. The CDR3 DNA sequence: TGTGCCATCAGATCGACAGGCGAGCAGTACTTC. This encodes CAIRSTGEQYF.